This T cell receptor beta chain was captured by sequencing in a study of CD8+CD57+ T cells in acquired aplastic anemia. Profiling that covered TCR beta VDJ and CDR3 relied on genomic DNA as its template. TCRdb passed the reads through MiXCR, listing each CDR3 protein once. The sample holds 400,000 to 500,000 distinct CDR3 sequences; roughly 68% are singletons and the top ten take under 5%. Per germline, CDR1 SGHRS and CDR2 YFSETQ. The CDR3 numbers 11 amino acids, ends counted. Of note for this clonotype: The CDR3 does not close with the conserved phenylalanine or tryptophan, likely indicating a read error. Because the CDR3's place on the DNA is in doubt, the DNA is left out and the CDR3 is given as listed by TCRdb.

The source material was sorted CD4+, CD8+, or CD8+CD57+ T cells (not recorded which) from PBMCs. This receptor was obtained from a human donor in good health, serving as a control. V usage is TRBV5-1 and J usage is TRBJ2-2; TRBD1, the table's D call, was not compared with the DNA. CDR3 protein: CASSSNSFRGV.